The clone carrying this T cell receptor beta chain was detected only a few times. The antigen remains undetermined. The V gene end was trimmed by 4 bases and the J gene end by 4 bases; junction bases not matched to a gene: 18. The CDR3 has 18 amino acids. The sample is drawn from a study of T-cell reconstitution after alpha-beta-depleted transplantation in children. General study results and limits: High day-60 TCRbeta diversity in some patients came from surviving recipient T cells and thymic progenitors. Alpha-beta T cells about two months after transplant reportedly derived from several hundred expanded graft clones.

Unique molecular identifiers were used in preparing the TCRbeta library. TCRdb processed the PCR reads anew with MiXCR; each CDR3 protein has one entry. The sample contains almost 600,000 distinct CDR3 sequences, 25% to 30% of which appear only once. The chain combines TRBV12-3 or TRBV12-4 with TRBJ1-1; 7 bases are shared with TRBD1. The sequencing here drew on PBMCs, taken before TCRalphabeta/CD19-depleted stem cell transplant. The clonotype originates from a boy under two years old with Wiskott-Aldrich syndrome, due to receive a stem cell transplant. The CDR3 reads CASSSPRQGMAVGTEAFF. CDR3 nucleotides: TGTGCCAGCAGTTCCCCACGACAGGGAATGGCGGTGGGCACTGAAGCTTTCTTT.